This TCR beta chain was documented in a study of shared clonotypes between healthy human individuals. Overall study findings and caveats: Sequencing depth was expected to affect clonotype sharing among donors.

Trimming took 1 base from V and 5 from J, leaving 11 bases between them. Germline V lookup: CDR1 SQVTM, CDR2 ANQGSEA. CDR3 length equals 13 residues. Naivety among CD8 cells was defined by CD45RO negativity and positive CCR7 selection, thereby excluding terminally differentiated effector memory CD45RA+ cells. In the study's own analysis: ImmunoSEQ yielded junction-only sequences lacking quality scores, so filtering differed. The repertoire was sequenced with immunoSEQ multiplex PCR; TCRdb's copy has only in-frame clones and lacks some. Clone size and the V and J calls come from that table; the DNA yielded D and trimming. Among about 2,200,000 clones listed, 85% to 95% were seen once. As to this clone: What it recognizes is unknown. Other DNA sequences in this specimen translate into the identical CDR3.

The receptor was isolated from a man between 18 and 35 years old in good health. Some clones in this sample may be carry-over from other donors' samples. The sample was naive CD8+ T cells from PBMCs. The gene calls are TRBV29-1 and TRBJ1-2; D perhaps matches TRBD1 (5 bases). The CDR3 here is CSVEVQGLYGYTF. The DNA for the CDR3 is TGCAGCGTTGAAGTTCAGGGCTTGTATGGCTACACCTTC.